Below are 18 T cell receptor beta chains sequenced from a single sample in a study of Ad26.COV2.S vaccination and SARS-CoV-2 variants. Treatment specified: 15 to 20 received Ad26.COV2.S at low or high dose, single or two shots; roughly five received placebo; per-sample allocation not given. Vaccine and placebo recipients were sampled on day 63 after the first injection. Libraries were prepared by immunoSEQ multiplex PCR; TCRdb keeps only in-frame clonotypes and omits some of them. The table has hundreds of thousands of clones, roughly 90% seen once. Sequencing used peripheral blood, obtained in a trial of Ad26.COV2.S vaccine versus placebo. The receptors derive from a person aged 18-65 years who received the Ad26.COV2.S COVID-19 vaccine or a placebo.

The chain recombines TRBV7-8 with TRBJ1-1; a weak D match, TRBD1 (6 bases). V was trimmed by 8 bases and J by 4 bases, leaving 17 bases between them. The germline CDR1 and CDR2 sequences are SGHVS and FQNEAQ. CDR3 length equals 14 residues. The CDR3 DNA follows: TGTGCCAGCGCCCATCGGGGGGCGCCCACTGAAGCTTTCTTT. Protein product: CASAHRGAPTEAFF.

This clone appeared a single time. The chain links TRBV6-5 to TRBJ2-7; no clear D gene. This CDR3 is built from 15 residues. The germline V gene has CDR1 MNHEY and CDR2 SVGAGI. Trimming took 6 bases from V and 7 from J, leaving 22 bases between them. The CDR3: CASSQPGRAVREQYF. In DNA, the CDR3 is TGTGCCAGCAGCCAGCCGGGTCGGGCCGTTAGGGAGCAGTACTTC.

Only one count was recorded for this clone. The chain combines TRBV4-1 with TRBJ2-2, with D uncertain. The germline V gene has CDR1 MGHRA and CDR2 YSYEKL. V lost 4 bases and J lost 1, with 7 bases in between. This CDR3 is built from 14 residues. The CDR3 spells CASSPLENTGELFF. The CDR3, as DNA: TGCGCCAGCAGCCCCTTGGAGAACACCGGGGAGCTGTTTTTT.

This sequence joins TRBV7-2 and TRBJ2-2, with 7 bases fitting TRBD1. Germline CDR1 is SGHTA and CDR2 is FQGNSA. V lost 6 bases and J lost 6; bases outside the gene matches: 10. There are 15 residues in the CDR3. The CDR3 reads CASRQNTGVAGELFF. The CDR3 DNA reads as TGTGCCAGCAGACAGAATACAGGGGTGGCCGGGGAGCTGTTTTTT. Variable domain in full (rest from reference TRBV7-2 and TRBJ2-2): GAGVSQSPSNKVTEKGKDVELRCDPISGHTALYWYRQSLGQGLEFLIYFQGNSAPDKSGLPSDRFSAERTGGSVSTLTIQRTQQEDSAVYLCASRQNTGVAGELFFGEGSRLTVL.

This sequence joins TRBV19 and TRBJ2-1, with TRBD1 matching over 11 bases. CDR3 length: 16 residues. The V segment lost 6 bases and the J segment 7 bases; nucleotides outside the gene matches: 11. The germline gives CDR1 LNHDA, CDR2 SQIVND (reference sequence). CDR3 in amino acids: CASRPLDRGRGNEQFF. Written as DNA, the CDR3 is TGTGCCAGTAGGCCCTTGGACAGGGGGCGGGGTAATGAGCAGTTCTTC.

The gene calls are TRBV2 and TRBJ1-5, with TRBD1 as a possible D gene (5 bases). Germline V gives CDR1 SNHLY, CDR2 FYNNEI. This CDR3 is 14 amino acids long. Trimming pared 7 bases from V and 0 bases from J, leaving 10 bases between. In DNA, the CDR3 is TGTGCCAGCACGGGACTTTATAGCAATCAGCCCCAGCATTTT. Its translation is CASTGLYSNQPQHF.

This clone was seen only a few times. The chain links TRBV6-5 to TRBJ2-2, with 8 bases that match TRBD1. CDR3 size: 15 residues. V lost 6 bases and J lost 6; bases outside the gene matches: 9. Germline V gene sequence: CDR1 MNHEY, CDR2 SVGAGI. Here the CDR3 DNA reads TGTGCCAGCAGAGGACAGGGTGGGGGAGCCGGGGAGCTGTTTTTT. It translates to CASRGQGGGAGELFF.

As concerns this clone: The sample contains more than one DNA sequence encoding this CDR3. This chain's CDR3 is CASSDSSYEQYF. Here the CDR3 DNA reads TGTGCCAGCAGTGATTCTAGCTACGAGCAGTACTTC. V gene TRBV2 combines with J gene TRBJ2-7; D not resolved. Deletions cut 3 bases from V and 3 bases from J, with 6 bases between. CDR1 and CDR2 (germline): SNHLY, FYNNEI. The CDR3 has 12 residues.

V gene TRBV18 combines with J gene TRBJ1-1, with D perhaps matching TRBD1 (5 bases). Germline CDR1 reads KGHSH; CDR2 reads LQKENI. The CDR3 consists of 14 residues. V was shortened by 2 bases and J by 4 bases, with 11 bases between the two germline ends. The CDR3 DNA follows: TGTGCCAGCTCACCAGCAGGGACGTCCACTGAAGCTTTCTTT. Translated, it gives CASSPAGTSTEAFF. The complete variable domain, with remaining parts taken from reference TRBV18 and TRBJ1-1, reads NAGVMQNPRHLVRRRGQEARLRCSPMKGHSHVYWYRQLPEEGLKFMVYLQKENIIDESGMPKERFSAEFPKEGPSILRIQQVVRGDSAAYFCASSPAGTSTEAFFGQGTRLTVV.

The rearrangement uses TRBV5-1 and TRBJ2-3; tentative D call: TRBD2 (5 bases). V lost 7 bases to trimming and J lost 2 bases, with 11 bases between them. The CDR3 spans 13 residues. Germline V CDR1 and CDR2: SGHRS, YFSETQ. CDR3: CASGGLLTDTQYF. For the CDR3, the DNA is TGCGCCAGCGGCGGGCTCCTCACAGATACGCAGTATTTT.

The chain joins TRBV7-2 to TRBJ1-1, with TRBD1 matching 7 bases. The V segment lost 5 bases and the J segment 4 bases; nucleotides outside the gene matches: 19. The CDR3 has 18 amino acids. From germline, CDR1 is SGHTA and CDR2 FQGNSA. CDR3 bases: TGTGCCAGCAGCCCGAGCGGACAGGAGGGTCGTTACGGCACTGAAGCTTTCTTT. Protein product: CASSPSGQEGRYGTEAFF.

This clone was observed a few times. The J gene is TRBJ1-1, the V gene TRBV5-1, with D tentatively TRBD1 (5 bases). Trimming cost V 5 bases and J 0 bases, with 8 bases left between them. This CDR3 has 13 residues. Germline V gene lookup returns CDR1 SGHRS and CDR2 YFSETQ. Here the CDR3 reads CASSQGMNTEAFF. In nucleotides, the CDR3 is TGCGCCAGCAGTCAGGGAATGAACACTGAAGCTTTCTTT.

The chain's CDR3 is CASSQEIGTQGRYTF. The CDR3 bases are TGTGCCAGCAGCCAAGAAATCGGGACACAGGGACGCTACACCTTC. The chain recombines TRBV3-1 (or the pseudogene TRBV3-2) with TRBJ1-2, with D possibly TRBD1 on 6 matching bases. The germline V gene encodes CDR1 LGHDT and CDR2 YNNKEL (reference sequence). With 0 bases removed from V and 9 bases from J, the gap between germline ends came to 17 bases. This CDR3 contains 15 residues.

This rearrangement joins TRBV27 to TRBJ2-7, with 8 nucleotides matching TRBD1. Trimming cost V 4 bases and J 2 bases; bases outside gene matches: 4. There are 14 residues in the CDR3. In germline, CDR1 is MNHEY, CDR2 SMNVEV (reference sequence). The CDR3 sequence: CASSSRTGTYEQYF. In DNA form, the CDR3 reads TGTGCCAGCAGTTCCAGGACAGGGACCTACGAGCAGTACTTC.

The chain employs TRBV2 and TRBJ1-1; D remains ambiguous. With 1 base removed from V and 4 bases from J, the gap between germline ends came to 10 bases. CDR1 is SNHLY, CDR2 FYNNEI, per germline. CDR3 length: 14 amino acids. The CDR3 region has the DNA TGTGCCAGCAGTGAAGACACCTGGGGCACTGAAGCTTTCTTT. Encoded protein: CASSEDTWGTEAFF. Filled out from reference TRBV2 and TRBJ1-1, the complete variable domain reads EPEVTQTPSHQVTQMGQEVILRCVPISNHLYFYWYRQILGQKVEFLVSFYNNEISEKSEIFDDQFSVERPDGSNFTLKIRSTKLEDSAMYFCASSEDTWGTEAFFGQGTRLTVV.

This chain links TRBV18 with TRBJ2-5; 10 positions agree with TRBD2. The CDR3 runs to 17 residues. Germline V CDR1 and CDR2: KGHSH, LQKENI. The junction had 9 bases not matched to a gene; V was cut back by 5 bases and J by 0 bases. The CDR3 loop reads CASSSQLGTSDQETQYF. The CDR3 DNA reads TGTGCCAGCTCATCGCAATTAGGGACTAGCGACCAAGAGACCCAGTACTTC.

This sequence joins TRBV7-9 and TRBJ2-7, with a possible D match to TRBD2 (5 bases). Germline CDR1 and CDR2: SEHNR and FQNEAQ (reference sequence). The V gene lost 2 bases and the J gene lost 3 bases, with 5 bases spanning the gap. This CDR3 has 12 residues. CDR3 sequence reads: CASSLRGYEQYF. CDR3 nucleotides: TGTGCCAGCAGCTTACGGGGCTACGAGCAGTACTTC.

V and J are TRBV10-3 and TRBJ1-2; D might be TRBD1 (5 bases). CDR3 length: 14 amino acids. Trimming pared 6 bases from V and 0 bases from J, leaving 11 bases between. CDR1 is ENHRY, CDR2 SYGVKD, per germline. CDR3 nucleotides: TGTGCCATCAGGCCGGACACTTCTAACTATGGCTACACCTTC. Translation: CAIRPDTSNYGYTF.